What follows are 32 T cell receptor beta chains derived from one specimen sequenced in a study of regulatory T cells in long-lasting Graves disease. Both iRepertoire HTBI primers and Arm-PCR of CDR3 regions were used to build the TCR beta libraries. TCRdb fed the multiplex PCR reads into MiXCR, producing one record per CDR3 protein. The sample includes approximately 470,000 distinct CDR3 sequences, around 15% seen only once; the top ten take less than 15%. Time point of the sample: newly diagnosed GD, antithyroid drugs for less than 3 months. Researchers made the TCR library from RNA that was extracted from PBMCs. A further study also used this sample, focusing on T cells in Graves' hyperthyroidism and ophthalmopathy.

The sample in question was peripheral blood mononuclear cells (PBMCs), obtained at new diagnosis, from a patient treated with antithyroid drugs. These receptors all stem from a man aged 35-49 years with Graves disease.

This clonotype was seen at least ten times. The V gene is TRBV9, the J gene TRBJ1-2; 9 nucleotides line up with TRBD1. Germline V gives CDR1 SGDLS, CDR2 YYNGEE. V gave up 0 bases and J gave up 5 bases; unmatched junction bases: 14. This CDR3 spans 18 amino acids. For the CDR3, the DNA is TGTGCCAGCAGCGTAGTTCGGGACAGGGATGCACCGTGGTATGGCTACACCTTC. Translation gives CASSVVRDRDAPWYGYTF.

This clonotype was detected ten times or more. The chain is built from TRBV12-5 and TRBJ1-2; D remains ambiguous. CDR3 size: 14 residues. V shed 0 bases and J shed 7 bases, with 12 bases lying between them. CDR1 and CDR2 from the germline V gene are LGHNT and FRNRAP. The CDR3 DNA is TGTGCTAGTGGTTTGGTAGGCGCCTATGGTGGCTACACCTTC. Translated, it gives CASGLVGAYGGYTF.

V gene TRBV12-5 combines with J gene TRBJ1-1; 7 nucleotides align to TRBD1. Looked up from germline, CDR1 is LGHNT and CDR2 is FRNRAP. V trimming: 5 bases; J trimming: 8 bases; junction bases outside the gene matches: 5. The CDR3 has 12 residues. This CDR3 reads CASGLRDSEAFF. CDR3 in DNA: TGTGCTAGTGGTCTACGGGACAGCGAAGCTTTCTTT.

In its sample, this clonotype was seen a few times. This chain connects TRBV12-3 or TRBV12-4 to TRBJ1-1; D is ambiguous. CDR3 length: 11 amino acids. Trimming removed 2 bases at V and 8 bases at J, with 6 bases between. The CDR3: CASSLYPEAFF. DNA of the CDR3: TGTGCCAGCAGTTTATATCCCGAAGCTTTCTTT.

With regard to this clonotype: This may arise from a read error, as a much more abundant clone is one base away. The CDR3 region is CAGSERGSLPYNEQFF. The CDR3 bases are TGTGCCGGCAGTGAGAGGGGGAGCCTCCCCTACAATGAGCAGTTCTTC. This sequence joins TRBV25-1 and TRBJ2-1, with a tentative D call TRBD1 (6 bases). The CDR3 is 16 residues long. Germline CDR1 and CDR2: MGHDK and SYGVNS. The full variable domain, completed using reference TRBV25-1 and TRBJ2-1, is EADIYQTPRYLVIGTGKKITLECSQTMGHDKMYWYQQDPGMELHLIHYSYGVNSTEKGDLSSESTVSRIRTEHFPLTLESARPSHTSQYLCAGSERGSLPYNEQFFGPGTRLTVL.

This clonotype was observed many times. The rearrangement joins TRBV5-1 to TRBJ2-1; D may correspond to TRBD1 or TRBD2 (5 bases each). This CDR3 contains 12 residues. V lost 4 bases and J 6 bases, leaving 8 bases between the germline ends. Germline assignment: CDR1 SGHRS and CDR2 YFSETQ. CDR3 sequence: CASSGTGNEQFF. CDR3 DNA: TGCGCCAGCAGCGGGACGGGCAATGAGCAGTTCTTC.

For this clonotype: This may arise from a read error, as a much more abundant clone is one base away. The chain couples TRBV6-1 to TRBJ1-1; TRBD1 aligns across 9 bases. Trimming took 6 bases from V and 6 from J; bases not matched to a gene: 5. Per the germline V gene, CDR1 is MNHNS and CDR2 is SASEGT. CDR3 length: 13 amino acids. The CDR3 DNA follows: TGTGCCAGCAGGGCCGGGACAGGGCCTGAAGCTTTCTTT. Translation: CASRAGTGPEAFF.

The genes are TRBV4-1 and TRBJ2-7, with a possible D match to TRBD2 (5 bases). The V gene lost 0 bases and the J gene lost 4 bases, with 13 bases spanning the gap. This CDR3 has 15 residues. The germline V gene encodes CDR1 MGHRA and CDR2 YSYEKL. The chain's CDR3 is CASSQDLSDSYEQYF. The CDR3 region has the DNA TGCGCCAGCAGCCAAGATTTATCGGACTCGTACGAGCAGTACTTC.

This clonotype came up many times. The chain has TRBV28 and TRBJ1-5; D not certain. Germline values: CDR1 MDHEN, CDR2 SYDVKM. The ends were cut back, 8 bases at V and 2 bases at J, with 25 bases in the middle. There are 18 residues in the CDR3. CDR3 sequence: CASEFSGHSMGGNQPQHF. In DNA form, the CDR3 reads TGTGCCAGCGAGTTTTCCGGGCACAGTATGGGAGGCAATCAGCCCCAGCATTTT.

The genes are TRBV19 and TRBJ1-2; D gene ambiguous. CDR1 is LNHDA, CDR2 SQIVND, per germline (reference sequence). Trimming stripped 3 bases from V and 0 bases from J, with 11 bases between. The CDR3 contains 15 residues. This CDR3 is CASSMYVGTNYGYTF. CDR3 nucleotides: TGTGCCAGTAGTATGTATGTCGGAACTAACTATGGCTACACCTTC.

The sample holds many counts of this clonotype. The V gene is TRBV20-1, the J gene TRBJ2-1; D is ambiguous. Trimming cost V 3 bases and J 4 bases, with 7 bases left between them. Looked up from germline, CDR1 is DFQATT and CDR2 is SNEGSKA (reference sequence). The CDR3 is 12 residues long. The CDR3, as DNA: TGCAGTGCTAGTTCGGGTTACAATGAGCAGTTCTTC. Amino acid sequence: CSASSGYNEQFF.

This CDR3 reads CASSVADSSYEQYF. The CDR3 coding sequence is TGTGCCAGCAGCGTAGCGGACAGCTCCTACGAGCAGTACTTC. This sequence joins TRBV9 and TRBJ2-7; possible D gene TRBD1, 6 bases. The CDR3 extends over 14 amino acids. Germline CDR1 is SGDLS and CDR2 is YYNGEE. The ends were cut back, 0 bases at V and 0 bases at J, with 7 bases in the middle.

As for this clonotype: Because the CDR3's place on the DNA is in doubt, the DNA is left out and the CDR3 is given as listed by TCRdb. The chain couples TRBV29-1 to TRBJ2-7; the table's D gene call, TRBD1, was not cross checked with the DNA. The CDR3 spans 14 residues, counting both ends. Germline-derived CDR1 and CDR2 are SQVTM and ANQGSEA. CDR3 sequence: CSVGTGTGDGEQCF.

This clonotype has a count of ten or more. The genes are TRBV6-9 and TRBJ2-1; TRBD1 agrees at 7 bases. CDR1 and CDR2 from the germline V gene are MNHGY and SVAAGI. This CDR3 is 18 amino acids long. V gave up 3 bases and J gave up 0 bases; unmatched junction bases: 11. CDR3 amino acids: CASSYGRGRASSYNEQFF. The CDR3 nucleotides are TGTGCCAGCAGTTACGGTAGGGGGCGGGCCAGCTCCTACAATGAGCAGTTCTTC.

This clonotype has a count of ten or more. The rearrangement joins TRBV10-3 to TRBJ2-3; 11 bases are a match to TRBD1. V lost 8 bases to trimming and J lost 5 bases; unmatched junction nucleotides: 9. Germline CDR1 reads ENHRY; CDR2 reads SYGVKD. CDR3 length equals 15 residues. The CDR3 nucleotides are TGTGCCATCCGGGAGGACAGGGGGCATGTAGATACGCAGTATTTT. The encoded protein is CAIREDRGHVDTQYF.

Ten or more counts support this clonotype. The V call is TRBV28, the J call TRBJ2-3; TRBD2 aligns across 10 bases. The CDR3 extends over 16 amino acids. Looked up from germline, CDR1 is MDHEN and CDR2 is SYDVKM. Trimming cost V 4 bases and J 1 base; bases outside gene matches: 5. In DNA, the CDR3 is TGTGCCAGCAGTTCTACCGGGACTAGCGGCACAGATACGCAGTATTTT. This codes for CASSSTGTSGTDTQYF.

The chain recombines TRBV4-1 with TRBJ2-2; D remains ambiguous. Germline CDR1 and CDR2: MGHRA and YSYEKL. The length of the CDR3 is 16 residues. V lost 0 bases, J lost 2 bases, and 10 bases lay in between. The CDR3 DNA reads TGCGCCAGCAGCCAAGACTTGCAAGCCAACACCGGGGAGCTGTTTTTT. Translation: CASSQDLQANTGELFF.

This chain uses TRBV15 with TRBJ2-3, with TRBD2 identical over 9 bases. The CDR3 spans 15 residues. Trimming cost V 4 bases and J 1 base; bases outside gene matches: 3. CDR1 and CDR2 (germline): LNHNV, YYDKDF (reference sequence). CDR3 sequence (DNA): TGTGCCACCAGCACCAGACTAGCGGGCACAGATACGCAGTATTTT. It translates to CATSTRLAGTDTQYF.

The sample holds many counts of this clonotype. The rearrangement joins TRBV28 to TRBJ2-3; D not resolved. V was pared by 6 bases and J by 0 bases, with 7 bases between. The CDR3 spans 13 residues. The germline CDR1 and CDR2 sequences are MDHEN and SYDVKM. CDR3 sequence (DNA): TGTGCCAGCAGCTTGTTTAGCACAGATACGCAGTATTTT. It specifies CASSLFSTDTQYF.

CDR3 region: CASSIDTSGRAQEQFF. DNA of the CDR3: TGTGCCAGTAGTATAGATACTAGCGGGAGGGCCCAAGAGCAGTTCTTC. The J gene is TRBJ2-1, the V gene TRBV19; 13 positions match TRBD2. The germline V gene encodes CDR1 LNHDA and CDR2 SQIVND (reference sequence). CDR3 length: 16 amino acids. V shed 0 bases and J 10 bases; nucleotides not matched to a gene: 6.

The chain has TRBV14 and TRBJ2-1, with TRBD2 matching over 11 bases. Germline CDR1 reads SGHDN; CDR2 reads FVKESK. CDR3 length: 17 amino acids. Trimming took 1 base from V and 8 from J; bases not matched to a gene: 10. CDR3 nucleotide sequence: TGTGCCAGCAGCCAAGGAAACCTAGCGGGAGGAGCGGATGAGCAGTTCTTC. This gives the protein CASSQGNLAGGADEQFF.

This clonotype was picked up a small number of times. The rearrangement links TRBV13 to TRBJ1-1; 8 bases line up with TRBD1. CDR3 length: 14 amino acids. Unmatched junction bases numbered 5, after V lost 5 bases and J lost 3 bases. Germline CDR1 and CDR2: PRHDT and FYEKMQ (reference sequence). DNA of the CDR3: TGTGCCAGCAGCCCGGACAGGGTCTACACTGAAGCTTTCTTT. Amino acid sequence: CASSPDRVYTEAFF.

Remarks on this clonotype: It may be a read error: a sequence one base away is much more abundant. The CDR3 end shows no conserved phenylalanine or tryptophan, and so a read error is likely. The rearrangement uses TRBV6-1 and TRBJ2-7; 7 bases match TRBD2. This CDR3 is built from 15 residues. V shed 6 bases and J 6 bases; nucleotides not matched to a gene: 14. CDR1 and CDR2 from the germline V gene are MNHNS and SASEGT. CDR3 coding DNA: TGTGCCAGCAGCACCACTTCCCGGGGGGTCTCCGAGCAGTACCTC. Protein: CASSTTSRGVSEQYL.

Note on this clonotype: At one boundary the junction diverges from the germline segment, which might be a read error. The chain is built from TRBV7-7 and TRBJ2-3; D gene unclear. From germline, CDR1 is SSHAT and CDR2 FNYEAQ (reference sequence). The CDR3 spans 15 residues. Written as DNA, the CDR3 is TGTGCTAGCAGTGAGAGTTACGGGAGCACAGATACGCAGTATTTT. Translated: CASSESYGSTDTQYF.

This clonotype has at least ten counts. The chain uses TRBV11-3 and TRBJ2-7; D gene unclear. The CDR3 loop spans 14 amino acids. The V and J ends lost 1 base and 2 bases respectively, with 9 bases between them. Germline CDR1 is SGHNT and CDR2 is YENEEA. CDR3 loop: CASSLVGEAYEQYF. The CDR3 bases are TGTGCCAGCAGCTTAGTTGGCGAGGCCTACGAGCAGTACTTC. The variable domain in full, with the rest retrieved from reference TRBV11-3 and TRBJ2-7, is EAGVVQSPRYKIIEKKQPVAFWCNPISGHNTLYWYLQNLGQGPELLIRYENEEAVDDSQLPKDRFSAERLKGVDSTLKIQPAELGDSAVYLCASSLVGEAYEQYFGPGTRLTVT.

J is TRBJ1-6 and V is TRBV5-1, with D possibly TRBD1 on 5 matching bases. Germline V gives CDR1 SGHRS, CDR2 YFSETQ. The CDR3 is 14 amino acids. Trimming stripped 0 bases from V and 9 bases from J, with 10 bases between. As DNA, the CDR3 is TGCGCCAGCAGCTTGGAGCCGGGGCCTTCACCCCTCCACTTT. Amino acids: CASSLEPGPSPLHF.

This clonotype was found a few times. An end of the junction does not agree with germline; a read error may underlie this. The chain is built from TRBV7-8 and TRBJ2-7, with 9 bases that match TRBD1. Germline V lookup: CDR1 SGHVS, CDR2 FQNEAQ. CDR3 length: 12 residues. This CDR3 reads CASSLGGQGVSF. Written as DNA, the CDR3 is TGTGCCAGCAGCTTGGGGGGACAGGGTGTTAGCTTC.

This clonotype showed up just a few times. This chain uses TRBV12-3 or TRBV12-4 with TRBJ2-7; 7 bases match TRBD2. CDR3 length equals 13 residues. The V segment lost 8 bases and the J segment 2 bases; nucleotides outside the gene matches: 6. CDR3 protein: CASSQRDPYEQYF. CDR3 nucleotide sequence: TGTGCCAGCTCCCAGCGGGACCCCTACGAGCAGTACTTC.

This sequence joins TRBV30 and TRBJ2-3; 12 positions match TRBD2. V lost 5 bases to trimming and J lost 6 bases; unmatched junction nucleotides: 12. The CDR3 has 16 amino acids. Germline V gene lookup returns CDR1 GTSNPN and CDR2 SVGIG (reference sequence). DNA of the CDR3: TGTGCCTGGGAAATAAGACTAGCGGGAGTGGTTGATACGCAGTATTTT. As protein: CAWEIRLAGVVDTQYF.

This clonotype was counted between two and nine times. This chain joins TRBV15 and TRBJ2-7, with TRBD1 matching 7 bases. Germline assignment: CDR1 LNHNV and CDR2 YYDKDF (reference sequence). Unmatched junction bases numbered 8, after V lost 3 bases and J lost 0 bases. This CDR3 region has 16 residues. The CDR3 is CATSSLGQVPSYEQYF. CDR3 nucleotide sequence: TGTGCCACCAGCAGCCTCGGACAGGTCCCCTCCTACGAGCAGTACTTC. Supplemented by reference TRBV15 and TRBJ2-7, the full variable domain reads DAMVIQNPRYQVTQFGKPVTLSCSQTLNHNVMYWYQQKSSQAPKLLFHYYDKDFNNEADTPDNFQSRRPNTSFCFLDIRSPGLGDTAMYLCATSSLGQVPSYEQYFGPGTRLTVT.

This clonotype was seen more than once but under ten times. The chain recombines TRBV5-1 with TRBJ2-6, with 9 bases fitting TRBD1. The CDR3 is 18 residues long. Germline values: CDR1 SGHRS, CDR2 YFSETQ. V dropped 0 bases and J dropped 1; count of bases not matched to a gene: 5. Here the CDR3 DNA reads TGCGCCAGCAGCTTGGTGGCACAGGGGGCTTCTGGGGCCAACGTCCTGACTTTC. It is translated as CASSLVAQGASGANVLTF.

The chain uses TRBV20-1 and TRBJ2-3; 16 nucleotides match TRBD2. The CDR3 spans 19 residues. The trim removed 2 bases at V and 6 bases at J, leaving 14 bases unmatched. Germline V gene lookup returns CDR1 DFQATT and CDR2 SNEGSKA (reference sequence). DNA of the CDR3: TGCAGTGCTAGAAGAACCGGGACTAGCGGGAGGGCCCTGCACGATACGCAGTATTTT. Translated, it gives CSARRTGTSGRALHDTQYF.